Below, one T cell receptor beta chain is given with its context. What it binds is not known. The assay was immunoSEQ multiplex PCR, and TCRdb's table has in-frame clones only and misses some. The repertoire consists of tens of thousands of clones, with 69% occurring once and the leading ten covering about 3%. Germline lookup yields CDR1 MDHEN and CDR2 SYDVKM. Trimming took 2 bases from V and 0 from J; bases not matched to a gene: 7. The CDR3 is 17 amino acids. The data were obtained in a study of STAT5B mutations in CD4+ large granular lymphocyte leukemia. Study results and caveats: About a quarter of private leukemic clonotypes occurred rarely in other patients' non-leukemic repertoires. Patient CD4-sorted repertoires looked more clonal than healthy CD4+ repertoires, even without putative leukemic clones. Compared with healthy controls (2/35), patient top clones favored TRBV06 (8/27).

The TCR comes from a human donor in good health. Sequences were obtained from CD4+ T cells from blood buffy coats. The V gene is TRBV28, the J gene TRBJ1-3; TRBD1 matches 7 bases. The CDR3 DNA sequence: TGTGCCAGCAGTTTACGTTCCGGGACAGTCTCTGGAAACACCATATATTTT. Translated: CASSLRSGTVSGNTIYF. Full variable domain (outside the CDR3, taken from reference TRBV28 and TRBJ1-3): DVKVTQSSRYLVKRTGEKVFLECVQDMDHENMFWYRQDPGLGLRLIYFSYDVKMKEKGDIPEGYSVSREKKERFSLILESASTNQTSMYLCASSLRSGTVSGNTIYFGEGSWLTVV.